The 32 T cell receptor beta chains listed next were all sequenced from one sample in a study of molecular identifiers for immune sequencing clone quantification. TCRdb fed the PCR reads into MiXCR, producing one record per CDR3 protein. This sample has 7,500 to 10,000 distinct CDR3 sequences; under 15% occur once, and the top ten carry less than 2%. Material for sequencing was naive CD8+ T cells from blood, with Jurkat cell RNA spiked in. Noted subset: FACS-sorted CD8+CD4-CCR7+CD45RA+ naive T cells. The receptors stem from a human donor in good health. Some libraries in this study had Jurkat cell RNA spiked in.

This clonotype was counted many times. This chain joins TRBV11-2 and TRBJ2-5; 12 positions match TRBD2. Germline CDR1 and CDR2: SGHAT and FQNNGV. Trimming removed 1 base from V and 2 bases from J; junction bases left unmatched: 5. The length of the CDR3 is 17 residues. Written as DNA, the CDR3 is TGTGCCAGCAGCTTAGTAGTAGGACTAGCGGGACAAGAGACCCAGTACTTC. As protein: CASSLVVGLAGQETQYF. The full variable domain, with the rest looked up from reference TRBV11-2 and TRBJ2-5, is EAGVAQSPRYKIIEKRQSVAFWCNPISGHATLYWYQQILGQGPKLLIQFQNNGVVDDSQLPKDRFSAERLKGVDSTLKIQPAKLEDSAVYLCASSLVVGLAGQETQYFGPGTRLLVL.

Relative to its sample, this clonotype is medium-sized. The genes are TRBV25-1 and TRBJ2-3; D may match TRBD1 or TRBD2 (5 bases each). The CDR3 has 16 amino acids. Germline loops: CDR1 MGHDK, CDR2 SYGVNS. V gave up 0 bases and J gave up 0 bases, with 10 bases separating them. CDR3 sequence: CASSEYLGDSTDTQYF. The CDR3, as DNA: TGTGCCAGCAGTGAATATCTGGGGGATAGCACAGATACGCAGTATTTT. Full variable domain (missing parts from reference TRBV25-1 and TRBJ2-3): EADIYQTPRYLVIGTGKKITLECSQTMGHDKMYWYQQDPGMELHLIHYSYGVNSTEKGDLSSESTVSRIRTEHFPLTLESARPSHTSQYLCASSEYLGDSTDTQYFGPGTRLTVL.

The sample holds many counts of this clonotype. The chain has TRBV9 and TRBJ2-7; 12 bases are shared with TRBD2. Germline V gene sequence: CDR1 SGDLS, CDR2 YYNGEE. With 2 bases clipped from V and 1 base from J, the junction kept 1 base outside the gene matches. This CDR3 is built from 15 residues. In nucleotides, the CDR3 is TGTGCCAGCAGCGTTGGACTAGCGGGATCCTACGAGCAGTACTTC. Encoded protein: CASSVGLAGSYEQYF.

This clonotype was seen many times. V and J are TRBV4-1 and TRBJ2-7; 8 nucleotides agree with TRBD2. With 1 base clipped from V and 2 bases from J, the junction kept 13 bases outside the gene matches. The CDR3 sequence is 18 residues long. Per germline, CDR1 MGHRA and CDR2 YSYEKL. The CDR3 bases are TGCGCCAGCAGCCAAGTCTGGGCGGGGGGTAATCCTCCCTACGAGCAGTACTTC. Protein: CASSQVWAGGNPPYEQYF.

The J gene is TRBJ1-5, the V gene TRBV4-3; no firm D call. The CDR3 is made up of 15 amino acids. The germline gives CDR1 LGHNA, CDR2 YSLEER. With 0 bases removed from V and 0 bases from J, the gap between germline ends came to 6 bases. The CDR3: CASSQDQHSNQPQHF. CDR3 DNA: TGCGCCAGCAGCCAAGATCAGCATAGCAATCAGCCCCAGCATTTT.

This clonotype was counted many times. This chain links TRBV12-3 or TRBV12-4 with TRBJ2-1, with TRBD2 as a possible D gene (6 bases). The CDR3 length is 16 residues. The V gene lost 4 bases and the J gene lost 8 bases, with 21 bases spanning the gap. The CDR3 is CASSSAGRGPADEQFF. DNA for the CDR3: TGTGCCAGCAGTTCAGCTGGGCGGGGACCCGCCGATGAGCAGTTCTTC.

Relative to its sample, this clonotype is medium-sized. This chain links TRBV20-1 with TRBJ2-7; D may correspond to TRBD1 or TRBD2 (5 bases each). V gave up 0 bases and J gave up 6 bases, with 15 bases separating them. This CDR3 has 14 amino acids. The V gene's germline CDR1 is DFQATT and CDR2 SNEGSKA (reference sequence). Here the CDR3 reads CSARDRLARAEQYF. The CDR3 DNA sequence: TGCAGTGCTAGAGATCGGCTAGCCAGGGCCGAGCAGTACTTC.

To note about this clonotype: The CDR3 end shows no conserved phenylalanine or tryptophan, and so a read error is likely. The chain links TRBV11-2 to TRBJ2-5; D is possibly TRBD1 or TRBD2 (5 bases each). The CDR3 spans 16 residues. Germline V gene lookup returns CDR1 SGHAT and CDR2 FQNNGV. V lost 5 bases to trimming and J lost 2 bases, with 18 bases between them. This chain's CDR3 is CASSPRRGLTQETQYL. For the CDR3, the DNA is TGTGCCAGCAGCCCACGCCGGGGCTTGACACAAGAGACCCAGTACCTC.

This clonotype was seen repeatedly, ten times or more. The genes are TRBV6-6 and TRBJ2-5; 11 positions agree with TRBD1. The CDR3 has 16 amino acids. Looked up from germline, CDR1 is MNHNY and CDR2 is SVGAGI (reference sequence). Trimming removed 6 bases from V and 5 bases from J; junction bases left unmatched: 11. CDR3 bases: TGTGCCAGCAGACCCGGGGACAGGGGGATTCGGGAGACCCAGTACTTC. Translated: CASRPGDRGIRETQYF.

By frequency in the sample, this clonotype is medium-sized. V and J are TRBV6-2 or TRBV6-3 and TRBJ2-1, with unresolved D. Germline values: CDR1 MNHEY, CDR2 SVGEGT. The CDR3 contains 13 residues. Trimming removed 5 bases at V and 0 bases at J, with 5 bases between. CDR3 residues: CASSESSYNEQFF. The CDR3 region has the DNA TGTGCCAGCAGTGAGAGCTCCTACAATGAGCAGTTCTTC.

A note on this clonotype: Since no conserved phenylalanine or tryptophan closes the CDR3, a read error is the likely cause. V and J are TRBV11-2 and TRBJ2-7; D is undetermined. The CDR3 spans 12 residues. Germline V gene data show CDR1 as SGHAT and CDR2 as FQNNGV. The CDR3 DNA follows: TGTGCTAGCAGCTTATACGAGGACGAGCAGTACCTC. Encoded protein: CASSLYEDEQYL.

This clonotype ranks as medium-sized. This chain uses TRBV11-2 with TRBJ2-3; the D is unclear. The CDR3 is 12 residues long. V was cut by 0 bases and J by 4 bases, with 2 bases left in between. The germline CDR1 and CDR2 sequences are SGHAT and FQNNGV. CDR3 in amino acids: CASSLEADTQYF. In DNA form, the CDR3 reads TGTGCCAGCAGCTTAGAGGCAGATACGCAGTATTTT.

This clonotype was observed many times. This CDR3 reads CASGAGSNTGELFF. The CDR3 bases are TGTGCCAGTGGAGCGGGGTCGAACACCGGGGAGCTGTTTTTT. The chain couples TRBV6-2 or TRBV6-3 to TRBJ2-2; 7 positions match TRBD2. With V trimmed by 9 bases and J by 0 bases, 4 bases remained unmatched. In germline, CDR1 is MNHEY, CDR2 SVGEGT. The CDR3 sequence is 14 residues long.

This clonotype was seen at least ten times. The chain links TRBV9 to TRBJ2-3; possible D gene TRBD2, 5 bases. Germline V gene lookup returns CDR1 SGDLS and CDR2 YYNGEE. Trimming stripped 0 bases from V and 1 base from J, with 9 bases between. The CDR3 sequence is 15 residues long. As DNA, the CDR3 is TGTGCCAGCAGCGTAGCGGGATTTGGCACAGATACGCAGTATTTT. It codes for CASSVAGFGTDTQYF.

This clonotype rates as medium-sized. The chain carries TRBV5-1 and TRBJ2-3; TRBD1 is a possible D gene (6 bases). The CDR3 loop spans 14 amino acids. Germline V gene lookup returns CDR1 SGHRS and CDR2 YFSETQ. Trimming removed 3 bases at V and 2 bases at J, with 10 bases between. This CDR3 is CASSSGTLTDTQYF. The CDR3 DNA follows: TGCGCCAGCAGCTCCGGGACACTCACAGATACGCAGTATTTT.

To note about this clonotype: A read error may be the cause here, since a much bigger clone is one base away. V is TRBV11-2 and J is TRBJ1-1; D not resolved. V lost 7 bases and J lost 0, with 12 bases in between. This CDR3 comprises 14 residues. Germline lookup yields CDR1 SGHAT and CDR2 FQNNGV. The CDR3 region is CASIRGTMNTEAFF. CDR3 nucleotides: TGTGCCAGCATCCGCGGCACTATGAACACTGAAGCTTTCTTT.

By share, this clonotype ranks as medium-sized. The chain is built from TRBV7-9 and TRBJ2-2; TRBD1 matches 8 bases. Trimming removed 5 bases from V and 5 bases from J; junction bases left unmatched: 7. The length of the CDR3 is 15 residues. Germline V lookup: CDR1 SEHNR, CDR2 FQNEAQ (reference sequence). The CDR3 DNA is TGTGCCAGCAGCCATCCGGGACAGGCAACCGGGGAGCTGTTTTTT. Amino acids: CASSHPGQATGELFF.

By sample share, this clonotype is medium-sized (0.01 to 0.1%). The V gene is TRBV7-6, the J gene TRBJ2-6; D is unclear. CDR1 and CDR2 from the germline V gene are SGHVS and FNYEAQ. V was pared by 3 bases and J by 0 bases, with 9 bases between. The length of the CDR3 is 16 residues. The CDR3 is CASSLWQASGANVLTF. The DNA for the CDR3 is TGTGCCAGCAGCTTGTGGCAGGCCTCTGGGGCCAACGTCCTGACTTTC. The complete variable domain, with remaining parts taken from reference TRBV7-6 and TRBJ2-6, reads GAGVSQSPRYKVTKRGQDVALRCDPISGHVSLYWYRQALGQGPEFLTYFNYEAQQDKSGLPNDRFSAERPEGSISTLTIQRTEQRDSAMYRCASSLWQASGANVLTFGAGSRLTVL.

In this sample, this clonotype is medium-sized (0.01 to 0.1%). J is TRBJ2-3 and V is TRBV12-3 or TRBV12-4, with TRBD2 identical over 11 bases. The CDR3 contains 14 residues. J was trimmed by 4 bases and V by 7 bases; bases with no gene match: 4. Written as DNA, the CDR3 is TGTGCCAGCAAACTAGCGGGAGCGGCAGATACGCAGTATTTT. Residues: CASKLAGAADTQYF.

In its sample, this clonotype is medium-sized (0.01 to 0.1%). The chain combines TRBV11-2 with TRBJ1-5, with D unclear. Trimming pared 2 bases from V and 1 base from J, leaving 6 bases between. The CDR3 runs to 14 residues. Germline V lookup: CDR1 SGHAT, CDR2 FQNNGV. Here the CDR3 reads CASSLHTSNQPQHF. CDR3 DNA sequence: TGTGCCAGCAGCTTACATACCAGCAATCAGCCCCAGCATTTT.

This clonotype is medium-sized (0.01 to 0.1%) within its sample. The chain carries TRBV4-3 and TRBJ1-3; D is unclear. Trimming took 7 bases from V and 0 from J, leaving 13 bases between them. This CDR3 has 15 amino acids. Germline CDR1 LGHNA, CDR2 YSLEER. CDR3: CASKSGPYSGNTIYF. Here the CDR3 DNA reads TGCGCCAGCAAGTCCGGACCGTACTCTGGAAACACCATATATTTT.

Judged by abundance, this clonotype is medium-sized (0.01 to 0.1%). The V call is TRBV7-6, the J call TRBJ2-3; 8 bases fit TRBD2. The CDR3 loop spans 20 amino acids. The V and J ends lost 5 bases and 4 bases, in that order; junction bases with no gene match: 23. The germline CDR1 and CDR2 sequences are SGHVS and FNYEAQ. CDR3 in amino acids: CASSPTPQRGGVFFPDTQYF. DNA for the CDR3: TGTGCCAGCAGCCCAACTCCCCAACGGGGGGGCGTGTTTTTCCCAGATACGCAGTATTTT.

This clonotype appeared many times. The rearrangement joins TRBV29-1 to TRBJ2-7; D is possibly TRBD1 (6 bases). Trimming removed 2 bases from V and 3 bases from J, with 17 bases in between. CDR3 length equals 15 residues. Germline values: CDR1 SQVTM, CDR2 ANQGSEA. The CDR3 DNA reads TGCAGCGTTGAATTGGTTGGGACAAGCAACTACGAGCAGTACTTC. Protein sequence: CSVELVGTSNYEQYF.

By share, this clonotype ranks as medium-sized. The chain combines TRBV6-2 or TRBV6-3 with TRBJ2-4; 12 bases agree with TRBD2. Trimming at V came to 7 bases and at J to 0 bases, leaving 7 bases not matched to a gene. The CDR3 consists of 17 residues. CDR1 and CDR2 from the germline V gene are MNHEY and SVGEGT. Written as DNA, the CDR3 is TGTGCCAGCACCGAGACTAGCGGGAGTTTAGCCAAAAACATTCAGTACTTC. It specifies CASTETSGSLAKNIQYF.

Within the sample, this clonotype is medium-sized. The chain couples TRBV30 to TRBJ1-1, with a tentative D call TRBD1 (6 bases). The CDR3 length is 14 residues. Germline lookup yields CDR1 GTSNPN and CDR2 SVGIG (reference sequence). V was clipped by 0 bases and J by 2 bases, with 10 bases between them. DNA of the CDR3: TGTGCCTGGAGTGTGGGGGCATCCAACACTGAAGCTTTCTTT. This encodes CAWSVGASNTEAFF.

By sample share, this clonotype is medium-sized. The chain joins TRBV3-1 to TRBJ2-7; 14 nucleotides line up with TRBD2. The CDR3 has 16 residues. The V and J ends lost 5 bases and 4 bases, in that order; junction bases with no gene match: 7. Germline-derived CDR1 and CDR2 are LGHDT and YNNKEL (reference sequence). The CDR3 bases are TGTGCCAGCAGCTCGGGGACTAGCGGGAGATTATACGAGCAGTACTTC. This gives the protein CASSSGTSGRLYEQYF.

Relative to its sample, this clonotype is medium-sized. This chain uses TRBV19 with TRBJ2-1, with 12 bases lining up with TRBD1. The CDR3 totals 15 residues. Germline V gene data show CDR1 as LNHDA and CDR2 as SQIVND (reference sequence). V was clipped by 3 bases and J by 6 bases; unmatched bases: 3. The CDR3 DNA reads TGTGCCAGTAGTATGGGGACAGGGGGCTTCAATGAGCAGTTCTTC. This translates into CASSMGTGGFNEQFF.

For this clonotype: One end of the junction is discordant with germline, which a read error may explain. This chain joins TRBV20-1 and TRBJ2-1; D tentatively reads TRBD1 or TRBD2 (5 bases each). In germline, CDR1 is DFQATT, CDR2 SNEGSKA (reference sequence). The CDR3 runs 15 residues. CDR3 DNA sequence: TGCAGTGCCCGAGGGACGGAAGAGTCCTACAGTGAGCAGCTCTTC. Its translation is CSARGTEESYSEQLF.

This clonotype was seen at least ten times. The chain uses TRBV6-5 and TRBJ2-5; D uncertain. Per the germline V gene, CDR1 is MNHEY and CDR2 is SVGAGI. The V and J ends lost 2 bases and 1 base respectively, with 11 bases between them. The CDR3 has 15 amino acids. The CDR3 DNA is TGTGCCAGCAGTTACAGTTTGGGTTTCCAAGAGACCCAGTACTTC. Protein sequence: CASSYSLGFQETQYF.

This clonotype rates as medium-sized. The J gene is TRBJ2-5, the V gene TRBV3-1; 12 bases line up with TRBD2. The J segment lost 2 bases and the V segment lost 4 bases, leaving 5 bases of the junction unmatched. The CDR3 extends over 16 amino acids. Per germline, CDR1 LGHDT and CDR2 YNNKEL (reference sequence). CDR3 loop: CASSRTSGGYQETQYF. DNA of the CDR3: TGTGCCAGCAGCCGAACTAGCGGGGGGTATCAAGAGACCCAGTACTTC.

Many counts were recorded for this clonotype. J is TRBJ2-1 and V is TRBV9, with 10 bases lining up with TRBD2. The V segment lost 6 bases and the J segment 8 bases; nucleotides outside the gene matches: 14. The CDR3 runs to 16 residues. Germline V lookup: CDR1 SGDLS, CDR2 YYNGEE. As DNA, the CDR3 is TGTGCCAGCACCCCCGCTCTAGCGGGAGTCAGCCATGAGCAGTTCTTC. Translation gives CASTPALAGVSHEQFF.

As to this clonotype: This may arise from a read error, as a much more abundant clone is one base away. The chain links TRBV12-3 or TRBV12-4 to TRBJ2-3; D is possibly TRBD1 or TRBD2 (5 bases each). With 6 bases removed from V and 2 bases from J, the gap between germline ends came to 15 bases. The CDR3 is made up of 15 amino acids. CDR3 loop: CASSPGRDDTDTQYF. CDR3 bases: TGTGCCAGCAGCCCCGGAAGGGACGACACAGATACGCAGTATTTT.